Sequencing of this T cell receptor (beta chain) was carried out in a study of Ad26.COV2.S vaccination and SARS-CoV-2 variants. On the study more broadly: Ad26.COV2.S, an intramuscular injection, was given once or twice 56 days apart. Overall study findings and caveats: There was reportedly substantial breadth in spike-specific CD8+ and CD4+ T cell responses after vaccination.

Only in-frame clones appear in the TCRdb table, and some are missing; sequencing was by immunoSEQ multiplex PCR. The sample holds about 350,000 clones, 88% seen once. As to treatment: 15 to 20 received Ad26.COV2.S at low or high dose, single or two shots; about 5 received placebo; per-sample allocation not given. The study sampled participants on day 63 after the first vaccine or placebo injection. A Boston donor was an adult aged 18-55 years. An Ad26 vector was used to express Wuhan-strain SARS-CoV-2 spike as the vaccine. To note about this clone: As yet, its antigen is unknown.

The CDR3 is 15 amino acids. J gave up 7 bases and V 6 bases, and 9 bases lay outside the gene matches. Germline lookup yields CDR1 MNHNY and CDR2 SVGAGI (reference sequence). V and J are TRBV6-6 and TRBJ1-4, with 9 bases aligning to TRBD1. The source material was peripheral blood, sampled in a trial of Ad26.COV2.S vaccine versus placebo. This TCR derives from a person between 18 and 65 years old who received the Ad26.COV2.S COVID-19 vaccine or a placebo. CDR3 sequence reads: CASSPGTGIVEKLFF. In nucleotides, the CDR3 is TGTGCCAGCAGCCCAGGGACAGGGATAGTTGAAAAACTGTTTTTT.